Shown below are 5 T cell receptor beta chains from a single sample sequenced in a study of radiotherapy plus CTLA-4 blockade in lung cancer (dated by TCRdb to between 2017 and 2018). Library preparation used the immunoSEQ multiplex PCR assay. TCRdb provides this immuneACCESS table in a form limited to in-frame rearrangements. Some clones are lacking; in checked studies, under half of them reflect an unresolved V gene, and why the rest are absent is not known. This sample holds about 99,000 clones; 70% to 90% were observed only once. The ten largest make up nearly 5% of the sample. The starting material was peripheral blood, obtained from a patient treated with radiotherapy plus ipilimumab. These receptors originate from a human donor with non-small cell lung cancer that progressed on radiotherapy plus ipilimumab.

The V gene is TRBV6-1, the J gene TRBJ1-3; D may be TRBD1 (5 bases). Germline CDR1 reads MNHNS; CDR2 reads SASEGT. The CDR3 consists of 13 residues. V lost 9 bases and J 2 bases, leaving 11 bases between the germline ends. Here the CDR3 reads CASWGGAGNTIYF. CDR3 DNA sequence: TGTGCCAGTTGGGGGGGTGCTGGAAACACCATATATTTT.

This chain links TRBV10-3 with TRBJ1-2, with D perhaps matching TRBD1 (5 bases). The CDR3 totals 16 residues. V was trimmed by 0 bases and J by 4 bases, leaving 15 bases between them. Germline V lookup: CDR1 ENHRY, CDR2 SYGVKD. CDR3 in amino acids: CAISESVTVTLYGYTF. The DNA for the CDR3 is TGTGCCATCAGTGAGTCAGTGACAGTTACCCTCTATGGCTACACCTTC.

The V call is TRBV10-3, the J call TRBJ1-2, with D possibly TRBD1 on 5 matching bases. Deletions cut 10 bases from V and 4 bases from J, with 19 bases between. Germline CDR1 ENHRY, CDR2 SYGVKD. This CDR3 comprises 14 residues. The CDR3 region has the DNA TGTGCCACCGAGGGGTATCCCTCCGCCTATGGCTACACCTTC. It is translated as CATEGYPSAYGYTF.

A few counts support this clone. The chain is built from TRBV18 and TRBJ1-2, with D unclear. Between the trimmed V and J ends, which lost 0 bases and 4 bases, there was a span of 6 bases. The CDR3 totals 13 residues. CDR1 KGHSH and CDR2 LQKENI come from the germline V gene. In DNA form, the CDR3 reads TGTGCCAGCTCACCACCGGACGGCTATGGCTACACCTTC. It yields the protein CASSPPDGYGYTF.

The sample holds a few counts of this clone. V usage is TRBV29-1 and J usage is TRBJ2-7; 11 positions agree with TRBD2. J gave up 3 bases and V 4 bases, and 2 bases lay outside the gene matches. Germline CDR1 SQVTM, CDR2 ANQGSEA. This CDR3 region has 13 residues. This chain's CDR3 is CSVVGLADYEQYF. In DNA form, the CDR3 reads TGCAGCGTTGTGGGACTAGCGGACTACGAGCAGTACTTC.